Below, 7 T cell receptor beta chains from the same sample are listed, as sequenced in a study of blood T cell repertoires in COVID-19. Measured with immunoSEQ multiplex PCR; TCRdb has only the in-frame clones, and not every one. This table holds 100,000 to 120,000 clones, 88% found once. The sequenced sample consisted of peripheral blood. These receptors originate from a human donor in a cohort sampled during active COVID-19.

V gene TRBV5-6 combines with J gene TRBJ2-3; 7 nucleotides line up with TRBD2. The V and J ends lost 2 bases and 2 bases, in that order; junction bases with no gene match: 5. CDR1 is SGHDT and CDR2 is YYEEEE in the germline V gene. The CDR3 spans 15 residues. The CDR3 nucleotides are TGTGCCAGCAGCTTAGTTCGGGGGGTCACAGATACGCAGTATTTT. This gives the protein CASSLVRGVTDTQYF.

This clone showed up just a few times. The rearrangement uses TRBV6-4 and TRBJ2-3; 9 bases are shared with TRBD2. Germline CDR1 reads MRHNA; CDR2 reads SNTAGT. The CDR3 spans 15 residues. V lost 4 bases and J lost 2; bases outside the gene matches: 4. The CDR3 here is CASSAAGGATDTQYF. In nucleotides, the CDR3 is TGTGCCAGCAGTGCTGCGGGGGGGGCCACAGATACGCAGTATTTT.

The V and J genes are TRBV19 and TRBJ1-1; TRBD1 aligns across 8 bases. The CDR3 has 13 amino acids. V lost 5 bases to trimming and J lost 6 bases; unmatched junction nucleotides: 5. Per the germline V gene, CDR1 is LNHDA and CDR2 is SQIVND (reference sequence). The CDR3 region is CASSDRGFAEAFF. The CDR3 region has the DNA TGTGCCAGTAGTGACAGGGGATTTGCTGAAGCTTTCTTT.

The chain couples TRBV5-8 to TRBJ2-1, with TRBD2 as a possible D gene (5 bases). The CDR3 has 11 amino acids. Germline V gene lookup returns CDR1 SGHTS and CDR2 YDEGEE. The V and J ends lost 5 bases and 5 bases respectively, with 5 bases between them. CDR3 nucleotides: TGTGCCAGCAGACTAGACAATGAGCAGTTCTTC. Its translation is CASRLDNEQFF.

V is TRBV2 and J is TRBJ1-1; D gene uncertain. This CDR3 comprises 14 residues. Trimming removed 4 bases at V and 4 bases at J, with 13 bases between. Germline loops: CDR1 SNHLY, CDR2 FYNNEI. CDR3 residues: CASSVTRRGTEAFF. The CDR3 DNA follows: TGTGCCAGCAGTGTAACTCGCCGTGGCACTGAAGCTTTCTTT. The whole variable domain, remainder taken from reference TRBV2 and TRBJ1-1, is EPEVTQTPSHQVTQMGQEVILRCVPISNHLYFYWYRQILGQKVEFLVSFYNNEISEKSEIFDDQFSVERPDGSNFTLKIRSTKLEDSAMYFCASSVTRRGTEAFFGQGTRLTVV.

This clone was observed once. The rearrangement links TRBV9 to TRBJ1-2, with D perhaps matching TRBD1 (6 bases). This CDR3 region has 15 residues. Deletions cut 0 bases from V and 7 bases from J, with 16 bases between. CDR1 and CDR2 (germline): SGDLS, YYNGEE. In DNA, the CDR3 is TGTGCCAGCAGCGTAGCTAGCGGGGGCGCAGGTGGCTACACCTTC. This translates into CASSVASGGAGGYTF. The full variable domain, with the rest looked up from reference TRBV9 and TRBJ1-2, is DSGVTQTPKHLITATGQRVTLRCSPRSGDLSVYWYQQSLDQGLQFLIQYYNGEERAKGNILERFSAQQFPDLHSELNLSSLELGDSALYFCASSVASGGAGGYTFGSGTRLTVV.

V usage is TRBV3-1 (or the pseudogene TRBV3-2) and J usage is TRBJ1-2; TRBD1 aligns across 7 bases. Germline V gene lookup returns CDR1 LGHDT and CDR2 YNNKEL (reference sequence). This CDR3 contains 13 residues. Trimming removed 1 base from V and 8 bases from J; junction bases left unmatched: 4. The CDR3 bases are TGTGCCAGCAGCCAAGCAGGGGGATCCGGCTACACCTTC. This gives the protein CASSQAGGSGYTF.